This T cell receptor beta chain was identified in a study of shared clonotypes between healthy human individuals. V dropped 3 bases and J dropped 4; count of bases not matched to a gene: 4. Per the germline V gene, CDR1 is MNHEY and CDR2 is SMNVEV (reference sequence). The CDR3 extends over 14 amino acids. The method was immunoSEQ multiplex PCR; TCRdb's version includes in-frame clones alone and lacks a portion of them. This sample yields about 470,000 clones, of which roughly 77% are seen a single time; less than 15% belongs to the top ten. The sequenced sample was PBMCs. The sequence came from a woman between 35 and 50 years old in good health. Some clones in this sample may be carry-over from other donors' samples. The genes are TRBV27 and TRBJ1-1; 8 positions agree with TRBD1. The CDR3 here is CASSLGQESTEAFF. The CDR3 DNA reads TGTGCCAGCAGTTTGGGACAGGAAAGCACTGAAGCTTTCTTT.